The source of this TCR beta chain is a study of blood T cells in healthy people across ages. Findings and caveats of the study: Donor CMV infection status was unknown, possibly confounding age-related changes in expanded clonotypes. PBMCs left unsorted prevented a conclusive naive versus antigen-experienced comparison. Percentage of naive T cells showed a strong correlation with TCR beta diversity.

PCR was performed a second time for roughly 7 to 12 cycles using a sample-barcoded 5' primer and a J-beta primer mix. CDR3-containing paired-end reads numbering at least 3 million came from each sample. MiXCR was run by TCRdb on the 5' RACE reads, yielding one entry per CDR3 protein. The data show 2 million or so distinct CDR3 sequences, with around 50% seen just once and around 2.1% held by the top ten. This clonotype showed up just a few times. Its specificity is unknown. V shed 2 bases, J shed 7 bases, and the junction held 16 bases outside the gene matches. Looked up from germline, CDR1 is LNHNV and CDR2 is YYDKDF (reference sequence). The CDR3 consists of 19 residues.

The receptor was isolated from a middle-aged woman in good health. The V and J genes are TRBV15 and TRBJ2-1, with 11 bases matching TRBD2. The sequencing input was blood. CDR3 sequence: CATSRLPSGGLLYGNEQFF. DNA for the CDR3: TGTGCCACCAGCAGATTGCCTAGCGGGGGGCTTCTCTACGGAAATGAGCAGTTCTTC.